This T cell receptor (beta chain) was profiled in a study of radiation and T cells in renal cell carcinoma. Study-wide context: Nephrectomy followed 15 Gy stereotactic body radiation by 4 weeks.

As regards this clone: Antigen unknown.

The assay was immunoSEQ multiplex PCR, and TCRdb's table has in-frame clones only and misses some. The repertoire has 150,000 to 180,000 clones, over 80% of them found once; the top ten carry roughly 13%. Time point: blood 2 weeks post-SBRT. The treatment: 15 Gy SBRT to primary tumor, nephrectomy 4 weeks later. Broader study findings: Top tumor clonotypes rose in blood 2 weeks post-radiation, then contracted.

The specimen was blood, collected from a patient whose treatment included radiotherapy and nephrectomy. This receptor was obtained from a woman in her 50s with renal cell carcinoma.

The CDR3: CASSEFKGRGGEQFF. CDR3 DNA sequence: TGTGCCAGCAGTGAATTCAAGGGCAGGGGCGGTGAGCAGTTCTTC. V and J are TRBV25-1 and TRBJ2-1; TRBD1 is a possible D gene (6 bases). The length of the CDR3 is 15 residues. V was trimmed by 1 base and J by 9 bases, leaving 16 bases between them. CDR1 and CDR2 (germline): MGHDK, SYGVNS. The full variable domain, with the rest looked up from reference TRBV25-1 and TRBJ2-1, is EADIYQTPRYLVIGTGKKITLECSQTMGHDKMYWYQQDPGMELHLIHYSYGVNSTEKGDLSSESTVSRIRTEHFPLTLESARPSHTSQYLCASSEFKGRGGEQFFGPGTRLTVL.